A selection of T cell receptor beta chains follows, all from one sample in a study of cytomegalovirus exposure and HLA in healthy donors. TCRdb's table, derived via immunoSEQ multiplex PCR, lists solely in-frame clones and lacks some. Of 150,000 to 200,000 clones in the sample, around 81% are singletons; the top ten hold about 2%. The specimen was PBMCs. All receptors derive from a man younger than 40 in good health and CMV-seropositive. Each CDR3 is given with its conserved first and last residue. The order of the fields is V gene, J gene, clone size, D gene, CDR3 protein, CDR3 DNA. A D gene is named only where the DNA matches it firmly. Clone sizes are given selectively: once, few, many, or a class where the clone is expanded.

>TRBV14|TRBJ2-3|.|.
CASSQVRATDTQYF
TGTGCCAGCAGCCAAGTGCGGGCTACAGATACGCAGTATTTT
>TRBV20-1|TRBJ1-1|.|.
CSASLSGEAFF
TGCAGTGCTAGCCTCAGTGGTGAAGCTTTCTTT
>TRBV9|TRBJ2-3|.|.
CASSARPGSTDTQYF
TGTGCCAGCAGCGCCCGCCCGGGGTCCACAGATACGCAGTATTTT
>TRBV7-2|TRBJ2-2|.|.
CASYGTKRRTGELFF
TGTGCCAGCTACGGGACAAAAAGGAGGACCGGGGAGCTGTTTTTT
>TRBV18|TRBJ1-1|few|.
CASSRDTNTEAFF
TGTGCCAGCTCAAGGGACACGAACACTGAAGCTTTCTTT
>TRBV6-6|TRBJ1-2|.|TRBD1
CASRGADRADYGYTF
TGTGCCAGCAGGGGAGCGGACAGGGCGGACTATGGCTACACCTTC
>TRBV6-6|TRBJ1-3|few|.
CAGTAGGAGNTIYF
TGTGCCGGCACGGCGGGGGGAGCAGGAAACACCATATATTTT
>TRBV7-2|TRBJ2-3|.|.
CASSLGAGTGTDTQYF
TGTGCCAGCAGCCTTGGGGCGGGGACGGGCACAGATACGCAGTATTTT
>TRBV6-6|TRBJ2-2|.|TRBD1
CASSPTGRNTGELFF
TGTGCCAGCAGCCCGACAGGGCGAAACACCGGGGAGCTGTTTTTT
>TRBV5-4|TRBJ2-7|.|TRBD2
CASSFLGTTYEQYF
TGTGCCAGCAGCTTCCTCGGGACTACGTACGAGCAGTACTTC
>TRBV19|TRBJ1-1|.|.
CASSMWTAMNTEAFF
TGTGCCAGTAGTATGTGGACAGCTATGAACACTGAAGCTTTCTTT
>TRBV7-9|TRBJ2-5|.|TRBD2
CASSLGRAGGQETQYF
TGTGCCAGCAGCTTAGGGAGAGCGGGGGGCCAAGAGACCCAGTACTTC
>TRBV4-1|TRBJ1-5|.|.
CASSQEVGFSNQPQHF
TGCGCCAGCAGCCAAGAAGTGGGCTTTAGCAATCAGCCCCAGCATTTT
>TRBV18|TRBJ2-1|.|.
CASSPQAQGFSNEQFF
TGTGCCAGCTCACCACAGGCCCAGGGATTCTCCAATGAGCAGTTCTTC
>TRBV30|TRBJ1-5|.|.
CAWSVSMIGNQPQHF
TGTGCCTGGAGTGTTTCCATGATAGGCAATCAGCCCCAGCATTTT
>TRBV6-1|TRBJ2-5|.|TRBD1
CASTRDRGWETQYF
TGTGCCAGCACCAGGGACAGGGGGTGGGAGACCCAGTACTTC
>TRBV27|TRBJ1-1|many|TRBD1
CASIDISTGRTEAFF
TGTGCCAGCATCGATATCTCGACAGGGAGAACTGAAGCTTTCTTT
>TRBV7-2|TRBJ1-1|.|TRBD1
CASSSRTGTGGGTEAFF
TGTGCCAGCAGCTCTAGGACAGGGACCGGAGGGGGCACTGAAGCTTTCTTT
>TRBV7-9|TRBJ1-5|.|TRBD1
CASSDRGKWDQPQHF
TGTGCCAGCAGCGACAGGGGTAAATGGGATCAGCCCCAGCATTTT
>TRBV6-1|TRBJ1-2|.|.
CASSRGSGYTF
TGTGCCAGCAGTCGCGGATCTGGCTACACCTTC
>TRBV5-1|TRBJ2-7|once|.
CASDPGNPGVLYEQYF
TGCGCCAGCGACCCCGGGAACCCAGGGGTACTCTACGAGCAGTACTTC
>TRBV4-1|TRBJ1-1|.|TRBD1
CASSREGGTNTEAFF
TGCGCCAGCAGCCGAGAAGGGGGCACGAACACTGAAGCTTTCTTT